Presented here are 30 T cell receptor beta chains from one specimen sequenced in a study of blood T cell repertoires in COVID-19. Assay used: immunoSEQ multiplex PCR; TCRdb lists only in-frame clones, some missing. The profile shows approximately 500,000 clones, about 88% of them singletons. The sequencing sample was made of peripheral blood. These receptor sequences come from a young man with COVID-19, enrolled during active disease.

This clone occurred once. As DNA, the CDR3 is TGTGCCAGCAGCTCCGCGGGAAATTCACCCCTCCACTTT. This sequence encodes CASSSAGNSPLHF. The chain links TRBV5-5 to TRBJ1-6; D ambiguous. Germline V gives CDR1 SGHKS, CDR2 YYEKEE (reference sequence). V lost 3 bases, J lost 7 bases, and 8 bases lay in between. The CDR3 is 13 residues long.

This clone came up a few times. This sequence joins TRBV6-5 and TRBJ1-5, with D perhaps matching TRBD1 (5 bases). Trimming left V 8 bases short and J 5 bases short, with 16 bases between. The germline gives CDR1 MNHEY, CDR2 SVGAGI. The CDR3 is 14 amino acids. CDR3 loop: CASGGAGTDQPQHF. The CDR3, as DNA: TGTGCCAGCGGGGGTGCGGGGACGGATCAGCCCCAGCATTTT.

V is TRBV12-5 and J is TRBJ2-1; no definite D call. The CDR3 has 13 residues. Germline CDR1 is LGHNT and CDR2 is FRNRAP. The germline V and J ends were trimmed by 3 bases and 4 bases, with 7 bases remaining between them. CDR3 nucleotides: TGTGCTAGTGGTTTTGCAGTTTACAATGAGCAGTTCTTC. This sequence encodes CASGFAVYNEQFF.

This clone appeared once. V is TRBV2 and J is TRBJ2-2, with 7 bases fitting TRBD1. CDR1 SNHLY and CDR2 FYNNEI come from the germline V gene. The CDR3 is made up of 15 amino acids. V lost 6 bases to trimming and J lost 0 bases; unmatched junction nucleotides: 4. The CDR3 nucleotides read TGTGCCAGCAGAACCGGGACAGCGAACACCGGGGAGCTGTTTTTT. It yields the protein CASRTGTANTGELFF.

V usage is TRBV7-2 and J usage is TRBJ1-5; 10 bases line up with TRBD1. Germline V lookup: CDR1 SGHTA, CDR2 FQGNSA. The junction had 0 bases not matched to a gene; V was cut back by 5 bases and J by 2 bases. This CDR3 has 14 amino acids. The CDR3 DNA reads as TGTGCCAGCAGCGGGACAGGGGGCAATCAGCCCCAGCATTTT. This encodes CASSGTGGNQPQHF.

A few counts support this clone. The chain joins TRBV27 to TRBJ1-2; maybe TRBD1 (5 bases). This CDR3 has 15 residues. The germline CDR1 and CDR2 sequences are MNHEY and SMNVEV (reference sequence). Trimming cost V 8 bases and J 1 base, with 17 bases left between them. The CDR3 DNA follows: TGTGCCAGCCGCCGAAAACAGGAGAGTAACTATGGCTACACCTTC. Protein: CASRRKQESNYGYTF.

The rearrangement uses TRBV7-9 and TRBJ2-3; D possibly corresponds to TRBD2 (6 bases). Trimming left V 6 bases short and J 1 base short, with 11 bases between. The CDR3 has 14 residues. Germline CDR1 and CDR2: SEHNR and FQNEAQ (reference sequence). For the CDR3, the DNA is TGTGCCAGCAGACAAGGACTACGCACAGATACGCAGTATTTT. This sequence encodes CASRQGLRTDTQYF.

The V call is TRBV6-2 or TRBV6-3, the J call TRBJ1-4, with D possibly being TRBD1 (6 bases). Trimming took off 5 bases at V and 10 bases at J, with 17 bases between the two ends. From germline, CDR1 is MNHEY and CDR2 SVGEGT. CDR3 length: 14 amino acids. The CDR3 sequence is CASSPDRPLGKLFF. CDR3 bases: TGTGCCAGCAGTCCAGACAGGCCTCTAGGAAAACTGTTTTTT.

The chain combines TRBV9 with TRBJ2-1, with TRBD1 identical over 9 bases. Germline-derived CDR1 and CDR2 are SGDLS and YYNGEE. Germline trimming cut 3 bases from V and 8 bases from J; bases unmatched to any gene: 3. The CDR3 totals 13 residues. CDR3 loop: CASSARTGDEQFF. The CDR3 DNA reads as TGTGCCAGCAGCGCCCGGACAGGGGATGAGCAGTTCTTC.

The chain couples TRBV3-1 (or the pseudogene TRBV3-2) to TRBJ1-6; 7 nucleotides agree with TRBD1. Germline loops: CDR1 LGHDT, CDR2 YNNKEL (reference sequence). V trimming: 3 bases; J trimming: 10 bases; junction bases outside the gene matches: 3. This CDR3 has 13 residues. CDR3 protein: CASSQTGQSPLHF. The CDR3 bases are TGTGCCAGCAGCCAGACGGGACAGTCACCCCTCCACTTT.

The chain joins TRBV5-1 to TRBJ1-6; D remains unclear. Deletions cut 4 bases from V and 6 bases from J, with 14 bases between. CDR1 SGHRS and CDR2 YFSETQ come from the germline V gene. The CDR3 runs 15 residues. Here the CDR3 reads CASSQLRGGNSPLHF. The CDR3 coding sequence is TGCGCCAGCAGCCAGTTGCGGGGAGGTAATTCACCCCTCCACTTT.

The chain has TRBV5-4 and TRBJ1-1, with D perhaps matching TRBD1 (5 bases). This CDR3 has 15 residues. The V and J ends lost 0 bases and 1 base respectively, with 10 bases between them. Germline-derived CDR1 and CDR2 are SGHNT and YYREEE (reference sequence). CDR3 nucleotides: TGTGCCAGCAGCTTGGTAGGGCAGGGGAACACTGAAGCTTTCTTT. It is translated as CASSLVGQGNTEAFF.

This clone has just one count. V usage is TRBV7-6 and J usage is TRBJ2-3; TRBD2 aligns across 11 bases. CDR3 size: 17 residues. The germline V gene has CDR1 SGHVS and CDR2 FNYEAQ. V shed 0 bases, J shed 0 bases, and the junction held 2 bases outside the gene matches. This CDR3 is CASSLAASGGSTDTQYF. CDR3 bases: TGTGCCAGCAGCTTAGCGGCTAGCGGGGGGAGCACAGATACGCAGTATTTT.

V gene TRBV4-1 combines with J gene TRBJ1-6, with D unresolved. The germline CDR1 and CDR2 sequences are MGHRA and YSYEKL. The CDR3 loop spans 15 amino acids. The germline V and J ends were trimmed by 4 bases and 7 bases, with 14 bases remaining between them. CDR3 coding DNA: TGCGCCAGCAGCCCTGGAGGGCCGGGGAATTCACCCCTCCACTTT. As protein: CASSPGGPGNSPLHF.

The CDR3 coding sequence is TGTGCCAGCAGCGCAGCGGGTGAGCAGTTCTTC. Protein: CASSAAGEQFF. The chain combines TRBV5-4 with TRBJ2-1, with a possible D match to TRBD2 (6 bases). V was cut by 4 bases and J by 9 bases, with 8 bases left in between. Germline V gene lookup returns CDR1 SGHNT and CDR2 YYREEE (reference sequence). The CDR3 loop spans 11 amino acids.

The rearrangement uses TRBV27 and TRBJ1-6, with no clear D. There are 14 residues in the CDR3. Trimming cost V 5 bases and J 0 bases, with 5 bases left between them. Germline-derived CDR1 and CDR2 are MNHEY and SMNVEV (reference sequence). The CDR3 loop is CASSPRSYNSPLHF. The CDR3, as DNA: TGTGCCAGCAGTCCCCGCTCCTATAATTCACCCCTCCACTTT.

This clone was found once. V is TRBV5-4 and J is TRBJ2-3, with TRBD2 identical over 10 bases. CDR1 SGHNT and CDR2 YYREEE come from the germline V gene (reference sequence). Germline trimming cut 5 bases from V and 0 bases from J; bases unmatched to any gene: 3. The length of the CDR3 is 15 residues. Here the CDR3 DNA reads TGTGCCAGCAGTAGCGGGGGGCCGAGCACAGATACGCAGTATTTT. This sequence encodes CASSSGGPSTDTQYF.

The chain carries TRBV5-6 and TRBJ1-6, with 11 bases fitting TRBD1. The V and J ends lost 5 bases and 9 bases, in that order; junction bases with no gene match: 4. From germline, CDR1 is SGHDT and CDR2 YYEEEE. The CDR3 has 14 residues. CDR3 region: CASRRDRGVSPLHF. The CDR3 DNA follows: TGTGCCAGCAGACGGGACAGGGGGGTTTCACCCCTCCACTTT.

The J gene is TRBJ2-7, the V gene TRBV7-9; possible D gene TRBD1, 6 bases. V dropped 6 bases and J dropped 0 bases, with 9 bases sitting between them. The CDR3 contains 13 residues. Germline values: CDR1 SEHNR, CDR2 FQNEAQ (reference sequence). This CDR3 reads CASSPGASYEQYF. In nucleotides, the CDR3 is TGTGCCAGCAGTCCAGGGGCCTCCTACGAGCAGTACTTC.

The rearrangement links TRBV19 to TRBJ1-1; D is perhaps TRBD1 (5 bases). Germline V CDR1 and CDR2: LNHDA, SQIVND (reference sequence). Trimming removed 5 bases from V and 0 bases from J, with 16 bases in between. This CDR3 contains 16 residues. The CDR3 sequence is CASSSIGGVVNTEAFF. CDR3 sequence (DNA): TGTGCCAGTAGTTCTATCGGGGGAGTGGTGAACACTGAAGCTTTCTTT.

V usage is TRBV6-4 and J usage is TRBJ2-2; 8 bases align to TRBD1. CDR3 length: 14 residues. Per germline, CDR1 MRHNA and CDR2 SNTAGT. The V and J ends lost 8 bases and 6 bases, in that order; junction bases with no gene match: 8. CDR3 residues: CASGATGEAGELFF. The CDR3, as DNA: TGTGCCAGCGGAGCGACAGGGGAAGCCGGGGAGCTGTTTTTT.

V and J are TRBV11-2 and TRBJ2-1; a weak D match, TRBD1 (5 bases). V lost 5 bases and J 7 bases, leaving 21 bases between the germline ends. The CDR3 length is 16 residues. Germline-derived CDR1 and CDR2 are SGHAT and FQNNGV. The CDR3 sequence: CASSPPVWTPGNEQFF. CDR3 coding DNA: TGTGCCAGCAGCCCCCCTGTCTGGACCCCAGGGAATGAGCAGTTCTTC.

This chain uses TRBV27 with TRBJ2-2; tentative D call: TRBD2 (5 bases). The germline V and J ends were trimmed by 6 bases and 0 bases, with 14 bases remaining between them. CDR3 length: 16 amino acids. Germline V gene data show CDR1 as MNHEY and CDR2 as SMNVEV (reference sequence). The chain's CDR3 is CASRRALGSNTGELFF. CDR3 sequence (DNA): TGTGCCAGCAGGAGGGCTTTGGGGTCGAACACCGGGGAGCTGTTTTTT.

V usage is TRBV18 and J usage is TRBJ1-3; 8 positions match TRBD1. The CDR3 loop spans 15 amino acids. CDR1 is KGHSH and CDR2 is LQKENI in the germline V gene. V lost 3 bases and J lost 3; bases outside the gene matches: 4. CDR3 nucleotide sequence: TGTGCCAGCTCACCGGACAGGGCTCTTGGAAACACCATATATTTT. Protein sequence: CASSPDRALGNTIYF.

CDR3 in DNA: TGTGCCAGCAGGTTGGCAGGGATGCCCTACGAGCAGTACTTC. Its translation: CASRLAGMPYEQYF. The chain has TRBV6-5 and TRBJ2-7; TRBD1 is a possible D gene (5 bases). The V gene lost 6 bases and the J gene lost 2 bases, with 14 bases spanning the gap. The germline V gene has CDR1 MNHEY and CDR2 SVGAGI. The CDR3 is 14 amino acids.

V and J are TRBV5-1 and TRBJ1-2; 7 bases align to TRBD1. This CDR3 comprises 13 residues. Germline-derived CDR1 and CDR2 are SGHRS and YFSETQ. The V gene end was trimmed by 2 bases and the J gene end by 8 bases; junction bases not matched to a gene: 6. DNA of the CDR3: TGCGCCAGCAGCTTAGGGGGCTCACAGGGCTACACCTTC. Translated: CASSLGGSQGYTF.

The V and J genes are TRBV7-2 and TRBJ2-7, with D tentatively TRBD1 (8 bases). V shed 5 bases and J shed 3 bases, with 17 bases lying between them. Germline V gene lookup returns CDR1 SGHTA and CDR2 FQGNSA. CDR3 size: 15 residues. The CDR3 DNA reads TGTGCCAGCAGCGGACAGACAGGGGAGGGCTACGAGCAGTACTTC. This codes for CASSGQTGEGYEQYF.

The rearrangement links TRBV28 to TRBJ2-2, with TRBD1 identical over 7 bases. The CDR3 is made up of 16 amino acids. V shed 2 bases and J 4 bases; nucleotides not matched to a gene: 7. Germline V gene data show CDR1 as MDHEN and CDR2 as SYDVKM. In DNA form, the CDR3 reads TGTGCCAGCAGTTTAGGGGACAGTGACTTCACCGGGGAGCTGTTTTTT. It is translated as CASSLGDSDFTGELFF.

The genes are TRBV20-1 and TRBJ1-1; 8 bases align to TRBD1. CDR3 length: 15 residues. The J segment lost 0 bases and the V segment lost 3 bases, leaving 6 bases of the junction unmatched. The germline V gene encodes CDR1 DFQATT and CDR2 SNEGSKA (reference sequence). The CDR3 region is CSASEPGGVNTEAFF. The DNA for the CDR3 is TGCAGTGCTAGTGAGCCAGGGGGCGTGAACACTGAAGCTTTCTTT.

The V and J genes are TRBV5-4 and TRBJ2-3; TRBD2 agrees at 10 bases. The trim removed 2 bases at V and 2 bases at J, leaving 8 bases unmatched. The CDR3 consists of 17 residues. Germline V CDR1 and CDR2: SGHNT, YYREEE (reference sequence). CDR3 DNA: TGTGCCAGCAGCTTAATCAAACTAGCGGGGTACACAGATACGCAGTATTTT. Its translation: CASSLIKLAGYTDTQYF.